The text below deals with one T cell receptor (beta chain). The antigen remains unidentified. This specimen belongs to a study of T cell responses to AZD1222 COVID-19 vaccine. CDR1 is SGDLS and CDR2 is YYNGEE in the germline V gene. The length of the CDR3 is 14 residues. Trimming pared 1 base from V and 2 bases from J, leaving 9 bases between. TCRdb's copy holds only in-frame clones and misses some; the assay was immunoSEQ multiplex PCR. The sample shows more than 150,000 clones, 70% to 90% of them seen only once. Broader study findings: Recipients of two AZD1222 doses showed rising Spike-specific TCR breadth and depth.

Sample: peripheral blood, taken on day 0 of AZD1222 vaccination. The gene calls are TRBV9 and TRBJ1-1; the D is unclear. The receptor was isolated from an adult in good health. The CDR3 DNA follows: TGTGCCAGCAGCGTAATGGACCGTAACACTGAAGCTTTCTTT. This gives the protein CASSVMDRNTEAFF.